Shown below are 12 T cell receptor beta chains from a single sample sequenced in a study of response to subunit inactivated influenza vaccine. Each CDR3 protein is one row after TCRdb ran MiXCR on the RT-PCR reads. The sample includes approximately 680,000 distinct CDR3 sequences, 15% to 18% of them seen just once. The material sequenced was PBMCs from blood, taken about 12 days after vaccination. Every receptor here comes from a man between 50 and 59 years old who received an inactivated influenza vaccine.

This clonotype was detected a few times. In DNA form, the CDR3 reads TGTGCCAGCAGCCCCGTCGGAGCGGGGAAAACAGATACGCAGTATTTT. Translation: CASSPVGAGKTDTQYF. This chain joins TRBV2 and TRBJ2-3; 7 nucleotides agree with TRBD2. Germline V gene data show CDR1 as SNHLY and CDR2 as FYNNEI. The CDR3 is 16 amino acids. J gave up 3 bases and V 6 bases, and 12 bases lay outside the gene matches.

The chain joins TRBV7-2 to TRBJ2-3; 8 positions match TRBD2. The CDR3 runs 19 residues. Unmatched junction bases numbered 12, after V lost 0 bases and J lost 1 base. Per the germline V gene, CDR1 is SGHTA and CDR2 is FQGNSA. CDR3: CASSLAASGSSLGTDTQYF. The CDR3 DNA is TGTGCCAGCAGCTTAGCGGCTAGCGGGTCTAGCCTGGGCACAGATACGCAGTATTTT.

This clonotype was detected only a few times. The V and J genes are TRBV5-6 and TRBJ1-2; possibly TRBD1 for D (5 bases). The germline CDR1 and CDR2 sequences are SGHDT and YYEEEE. V shed 4 bases and J shed 0 bases, with 13 bases lying between them. CDR3 size: 15 residues. This CDR3 reads CASSPRDRANYGYTF. In nucleotides, the CDR3 is TGTGCCAGCAGCCCCCGGGACCGAGCTAACTATGGCTACACCTTC.

This chain uses TRBV7-8 with TRBJ2-7; D remains ambiguous. There are 15 residues in the CDR3. Trimming removed 1 base at V and 2 bases at J, with 12 bases between. Germline loops: CDR1 SGHVS, CDR2 FQNEAQ. The CDR3 DNA reads as TGTGCCAGCAGCTTAGGGAGTTTACCCACCTACGAGCAGTACTTC. This encodes CASSLGSLPTYEQYF.

The J gene is TRBJ2-1, the V gene TRBV18, with TRBD1 matching over 8 bases. V gave up 3 bases and J gave up 4 bases; unmatched junction bases: 5. The CDR3 has 15 amino acids. From germline, CDR1 is KGHSH and CDR2 LQKENI. CDR3: CASSPKTGAYNEQFF. The CDR3 nucleotides are TGTGCCAGCTCACCTAAGACAGGGGCGTACAATGAGCAGTTCTTC. The variable domain in full, with the rest retrieved from reference TRBV18 and TRBJ2-1, is NAGVMQNPRHLVRRRGQEARLRCSPMKGHSHVYWYRQLPEEGLKFMVYLQKENIIDESGMPKERFSAEFPKEGPSILRIQQVVRGDSAAYFCASSPKTGAYNEQFFGPGTRLTVL.

This clonotype has only a few counts. V gene TRBV7-9 combines with J gene TRBJ1-1, with TRBD1 as a possible D gene (5 bases). Germline V gene data show CDR1 as SEHNR and CDR2 as FQNEAQ (reference sequence). The CDR3 spans 17 residues. Trimming took 5 bases from V and 0 from J, leaving 19 bases between them. CDR3 sequence reads: CASSQPKQRTMNTEAFF. The DNA for the CDR3 is TGTGCCAGCAGCCAACCCAAGCAAAGGACAATGAACACTGAAGCTTTCTTT.

A remark on this clonotype: This clone may be a read error of a much larger clone one base away. V is TRBV5-5 and J is TRBJ2-3; maybe TRBD2 (5 bases). This CDR3 is 16 amino acids long. Germline V gene sequence: CDR1 SGHKS, CDR2 YYEKEE (reference sequence). CDR3 in DNA: TGTGCCTGCAGCTTCGGCGGGCGGACTAGCACAGATACGCAGTATTTT. This codes for CACSFGGRTSTDTQYF.

CDR3: CATSDLMGGETQYF. CDR3 DNA sequence: TGTGCCACCAGTGATTTGATGGGAGGGGAGACCCAGTACTTC. The V gene is TRBV24-1, the J gene TRBJ2-5; 7 bases line up with TRBD2. Germline CDR1 reads KGHDR; CDR2 reads SFDVKD. The CDR3 totals 14 residues. The J segment lost 5 bases and the V segment lost 0 bases, leaving 2 bases of the junction unmatched.

Concerning this clonotype: This may arise from a read error, as a much more abundant clone is one base away. The chain employs TRBV6-1 and TRBJ1-1; 10 bases line up with TRBD1. This CDR3 is built from 15 residues. Germline assignment: CDR1 MNHNS and CDR2 SASEGT. CDR3 bases: TGTGCCAGCAGCATCAGACAGGGGGCAGGAACTGAAGCTCTCTTT. Its protein product is CASSIRQGAGTEALF.

The chain carries TRBV9 and TRBJ2-3; either TRBD1 or TRBD2 may supply D (5 bases each). This CDR3 has 14 amino acids. Germline V gene sequence: CDR1 SGDLS, CDR2 YYNGEE. V lost 0 bases and J lost 2, with 7 bases in between. CDR3 amino acids: CASSVGGFTDTQYF. The CDR3 bases are TGTGCCAGCAGCGTAGGGGGGTTCACAGATACGCAGTATTTT.

This chain uses TRBV9 with TRBJ2-1; D is uncertain. Trimming left V 3 bases short and J 5 bases short, with 9 bases between. The CDR3 is 13 residues long. The germline CDR1 and CDR2 sequences are SGDLS and YYNGEE. CDR3 in amino acids: CASSGRYDNEQFF. The CDR3 region has the DNA TGTGCCAGCAGCGGAAGGTATGACAATGAGCAGTTCTTC.

The chain is built from TRBV3-1 and TRBJ1-3; no firm D call. CDR1 is LGHDT and CDR2 is YNNKEL in the germline V gene (reference sequence). The CDR3 is made up of 15 amino acids. Between the trimmed V and J ends, which lost 0 bases and 3 bases, there was a span of 9 bases. The CDR3 nucleotides read TGTGCCAGCAGCCAAGACGGCAGAAGTGGAAACACCATATATTTT. Amino acid sequence: CASSQDGRSGNTIYF.